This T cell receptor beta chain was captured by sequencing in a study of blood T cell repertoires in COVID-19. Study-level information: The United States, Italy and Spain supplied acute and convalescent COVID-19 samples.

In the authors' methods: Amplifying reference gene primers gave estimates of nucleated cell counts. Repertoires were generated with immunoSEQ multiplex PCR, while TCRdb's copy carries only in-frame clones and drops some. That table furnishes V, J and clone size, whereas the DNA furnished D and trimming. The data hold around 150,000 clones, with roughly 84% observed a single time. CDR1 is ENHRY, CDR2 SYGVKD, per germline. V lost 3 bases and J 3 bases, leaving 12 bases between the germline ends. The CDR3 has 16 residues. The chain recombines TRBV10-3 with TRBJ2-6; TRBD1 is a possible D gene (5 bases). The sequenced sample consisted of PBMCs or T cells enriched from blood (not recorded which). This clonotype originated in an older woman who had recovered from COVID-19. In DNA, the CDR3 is TGTGCCATCAGTGAAAGGGGCCCGGGTGGGGCCAACGTCCTGACTTTC. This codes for CAISERGPGGANVLTF.